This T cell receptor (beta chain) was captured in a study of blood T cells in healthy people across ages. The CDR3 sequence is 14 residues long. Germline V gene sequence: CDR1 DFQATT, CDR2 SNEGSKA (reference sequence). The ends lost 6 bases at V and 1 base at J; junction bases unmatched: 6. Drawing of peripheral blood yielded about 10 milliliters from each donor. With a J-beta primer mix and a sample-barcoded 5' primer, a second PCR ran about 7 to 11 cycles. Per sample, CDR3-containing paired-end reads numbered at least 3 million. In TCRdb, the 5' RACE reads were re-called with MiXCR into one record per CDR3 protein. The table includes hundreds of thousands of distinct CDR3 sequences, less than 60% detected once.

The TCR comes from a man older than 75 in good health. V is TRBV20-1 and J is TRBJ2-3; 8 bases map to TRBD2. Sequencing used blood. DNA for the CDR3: TGCAGTGCACTAGCGGAATCTGGCACAGATACGCAGTATTTT. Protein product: CSALAESGTDTQYF.